This T cell receptor beta chain was identified in a study of patients and donors after allogeneic stem cell transplantation. Trimming removed 1 base at V and 4 bases at J, with 13 bases between. This CDR3 has 15 residues. Each CDR3 protein gets one entry after TCRdb re-called the RT-PCR reads with MiXCR. The sample consists of approximately 150,000 distinct CDR3 sequences, approximately 40% of them appearing once. The sequenced material came from blood, either unsorted or a sorted T cell fraction (not recorded which). This clonotype originated in a human donor who was either an allogeneic HSCT recipient or a stem cell or donor lymphocyte infusion donor (not recorded which). It is not recorded whose cells these are; they may come from a transplant donor. The chain joins TRBV12-3 or TRBV12-4 to TRBJ1-1; D perhaps matches TRBD1 (5 bases). DNA of the CDR3: TGTGCCAGCAGTTTAGTGGTGGATGGGGGCACTGAAGCTTTCTTT. Protein: CASSLVVDGGTEAFF.